A selection of T cell receptor beta chains follows, all from one sample in a study of blood T cell repertoires in COVID-19. The method was immunoSEQ multiplex PCR; TCRdb's version includes in-frame clones alone and lacks a portion of them. Among 290,000 or so clones listed, around 90% were seen once. Source material: peripheral blood. These receptors came from a man between 18 and 35 years old with active or convalescent COVID-19. CDR3s include the opening cysteine and the closing phenylalanine or tryptophan. The order of the fields is CDR3 protein, J gene, V gene, CDR3 length.

cdr3_aa: CASRLQSLVPYSTDTQYF; j_call: TRBJ2-3; v_call: TRBV27; cdr3_length: 18
cdr3_aa: CASSLAGDQPQHF; j_call: TRBJ1-5; v_call: TRBV27; cdr3_length: 13
cdr3_aa: CASSPLAGSSTDTQYF; j_call: TRBJ2-3; v_call: TRBV3-1/TRBV3-2; cdr3_length: 16
cdr3_aa: CASSEPPDRGLYGYTF; j_call: TRBJ1-2; v_call: TRBV6-1; cdr3_length: 16
cdr3_aa: CASSFQGLNSPLHF; j_call: TRBJ1-6; v_call: TRBV27; cdr3_length: 14
cdr3_aa: CATSDRTAGETEAFF; j_call: TRBJ1-1; v_call: TRBV24-1; cdr3_length: 15
cdr3_aa: CASSLSPGSPLHF; j_call: TRBJ1-6; v_call: TRBV27; cdr3_length: 13
cdr3_aa: CASRTTGSSGNTIYF; j_call: TRBJ1-3; v_call: TRBV28; cdr3_length: 15
cdr3_aa: CASSYTGSNQPQHF; j_call: TRBJ1-5; v_call: TRBV5-6; cdr3_length: 14
cdr3_aa: CASSLWPGGLNTEAFF; j_call: TRBJ1-1; v_call: TRBV28; cdr3_length: 16
cdr3_aa: CASSPPAGSGQGYYEQYF; j_call: TRBJ2-7; v_call: TRBV18; cdr3_length: 18
cdr3_aa: CASSGRDRGNSPLHF; j_call: TRBJ1-6; v_call: TRBV9; cdr3_length: 15
cdr3_aa: CASSGSQGTGELFF; j_call: TRBJ2-2; v_call: TRBV9; cdr3_length: 14
cdr3_aa: CASGGSTGELFF; j_call: TRBJ2-2; v_call: TRBV27; cdr3_length: 12
cdr3_aa: CASSYRQGRYNEQFF; j_call: TRBJ2-1; v_call: TRBV4-1; cdr3_length: 15
cdr3_aa: CASSPDRALGDTQYF; j_call: TRBJ2-3; v_call: TRBV19; cdr3_length: 15
cdr3_aa: CASSPPDSRFLNEQFF; j_call: TRBJ2-1; v_call: TRBV27; cdr3_length: 16
cdr3_aa: CASRGDRGHSPLHF; j_call: TRBJ1-6; v_call: TRBV6-5; cdr3_length: 14
cdr3_aa: CASSLDRVGNQPQHF; j_call: TRBJ1-5; v_call: TRBV7-2; cdr3_length: 15
cdr3_aa: CASRGPRGTEAFF; j_call: TRBJ1-1; v_call: TRBV11-3; cdr3_length: 13
cdr3_aa: CASSYQGSGNTIYF; j_call: TRBJ1-3; v_call: TRBV5-1; cdr3_length: 14
cdr3_aa: CASSYRDRVNTEAFF; j_call: TRBJ1-1; v_call: TRBV6-5; cdr3_length: 15
cdr3_aa: CASSLGRDIQYF; j_call: TRBJ2-4; v_call: TRBV7-9; cdr3_length: 12
cdr3_aa: CASSEGQGYNSPLHF; j_call: TRBJ1-6; v_call: TRBV2; cdr3_length: 15
cdr3_aa: CAAQGWEWGYTF; j_call: TRBJ1-2; v_call: TRBV7-9; cdr3_length: 12
cdr3_aa: CASSDLGAGNEQFF; j_call: TRBJ2-1; v_call: TRBV25-1; cdr3_length: 14
cdr3_aa: CASGQGFVNYGYTF; j_call: TRBJ1-2; v_call: TRBV2; cdr3_length: 14
cdr3_aa: CASRENGGRGNTIYF; j_call: TRBJ1-3; v_call: TRBV3-1/TRBV3-2; cdr3_length: 15
cdr3_aa: CASSPLTGGRETQYF; j_call: TRBJ2-5; v_call: TRBV7-6; cdr3_length: 15
cdr3_aa: CATGTGSFDTGELFF; j_call: TRBJ2-2; v_call: TRBV7-2; cdr3_length: 15
cdr3_aa: CASSLGVGGETQYF; j_call: TRBJ2-5; v_call: TRBV11-2; cdr3_length: 14
cdr3_aa: CATSETGNTEAFF; j_call: TRBJ1-1; v_call: TRBV24-1; cdr3_length: 13
cdr3_aa: CASSSRTAGGFYEQYF; j_call: TRBJ2-7; v_call: TRBV28; cdr3_length: 16
cdr3_aa: CASSLRSLTSYEQYF; j_call: TRBJ2-7; v_call: TRBV7-2; cdr3_length: 15
cdr3_aa: CASRKTSGSVIDTQYF; j_call: TRBJ2-3; v_call: TRBV27; cdr3_length: 16
cdr3_aa: CASSLDPPGGRDTGELFF; j_call: TRBJ2-2; v_call: TRBV7-6; cdr3_length: 18
cdr3_aa: CASSQAGGRPGYGYTF; j_call: TRBJ1-2; v_call: TRBV3-1/TRBV3-2; cdr3_length: 16
cdr3_aa: CATSSLGAGDTQYF; j_call: TRBJ2-3; v_call: TRBV15; cdr3_length: 14
cdr3_aa: CASSSPAGGLDIQYF; j_call: TRBJ2-4; v_call: TRBV7-9; cdr3_length: 15
cdr3_aa: CASSLQGEDYEQYF; j_call: TRBJ2-7; v_call: TRBV6-5; cdr3_length: 14
cdr3_aa: CSALRETSSYEQYF; j_call: TRBJ2-7; v_call: TRBV29-1; cdr3_length: 14